This T cell receptor (beta chain) was retrieved from a study of neurological immune-mediated disorders. For the unsorted libraries, 2 million PBMCs stored at -80 C served as input. With 10-nucleotide random UMIs included, cDNA was synthesized by 5'RACE. One entry per CDR3 protein, called by TCRdb with MiXCR from the 5' RACE reads. The sample includes roughly 48,000 distinct CDR3 sequences, roughly 25% of them seen just once. This clonotype was recorded many times. Germline CDR1 SGHRS, CDR2 YFSETQ. Trimming stripped 0 bases from V and 4 bases from J, with 10 bases between. The CDR3 covers 14 residues. The chain has TRBV5-1 and TRBJ2-5, with TRBD2 as a possible D gene (5 bases). The source is a woman in her 70s in good health. Sequencing used PBMCs. The CDR3 loop is CASSLALSGETQYF. The CDR3 DNA follows: TGCGCCAGCAGCTTGGCTTTGAGCGGAGAGACCCAGTACTTC.